Detailed here is one T cell receptor (beta chain). This entry is derived from a study of blood T cell repertoires in COVID-19. Sequencing used immunoSEQ multiplex PCR; TCRdb keeps in-frame clones, though not all of them. This table has some 140,000 clones, roughly 82% appearing once. V gave up 3 bases and J gave up 9 bases; unmatched junction bases: 12. Germline CDR1 SGHRS, CDR2 YFSETQ. CDR3 length: 15 residues. This chain connects TRBV5-1 to TRBJ2-4, with 7 bases aligning to TRBD1. The specimen was peripheral blood. The receptor's source is an elderly man with acute or convalescent COVID-19. CDR3 in amino acids: CASSSSGQFAGIQYF. The CDR3 DNA follows: TGCGCCAGCAGCTCCTCGGGACAGTTCGCGGGCATTCAGTACTTC.